The clone carrying this T cell receptor (beta chain) was recorded only once. As yet, its antigen is unknown. Sampling times: baseline, cycle 4 day 1, cycle 7 day 1. These data belong to a study of OX40 agonist ivuxolimab in advanced cancers. On the study more broadly: Age averaged around 58 years (range roughly 20 to 90), and more than 80% were male.

Sequencing was performed with immunoSEQ multiplex PCR; in TCRdb, only in-frame clones are kept and a portion is missing. The table lists fewer than 65,000 clones, about nine tenths of them singletons. General study findings and limits: CD4+ and CD8+ blood T cells expanded clonally by week 6 at 0.1 to 3.0 mg/kg.

Per the germline V gene, CDR1 is SGHRS and CDR2 is YFSETQ. With 0 bases clipped from V and 5 bases from J, the junction kept 7 bases outside the gene matches. The CDR3 runs 17 residues. The TCR was taken from an adult with an advanced solid tumor such as melanoma, head and neck, liver or kidney cancer. Sequencing used CD4+ or CD8+ T cells sorted from blood, obtained in a trial of the OX40 agonist ivuxolimab. The chain is built from TRBV5-1 and TRBJ2-1; 11 bases are a match to TRBD2. CDR3 sequence: CASSLVSGTSGNNEQFF. The DNA for the CDR3 is TGCGCCAGCAGCTTGGTCTCAGGGACTAGCGGTAACAATGAGCAGTTCTTC.